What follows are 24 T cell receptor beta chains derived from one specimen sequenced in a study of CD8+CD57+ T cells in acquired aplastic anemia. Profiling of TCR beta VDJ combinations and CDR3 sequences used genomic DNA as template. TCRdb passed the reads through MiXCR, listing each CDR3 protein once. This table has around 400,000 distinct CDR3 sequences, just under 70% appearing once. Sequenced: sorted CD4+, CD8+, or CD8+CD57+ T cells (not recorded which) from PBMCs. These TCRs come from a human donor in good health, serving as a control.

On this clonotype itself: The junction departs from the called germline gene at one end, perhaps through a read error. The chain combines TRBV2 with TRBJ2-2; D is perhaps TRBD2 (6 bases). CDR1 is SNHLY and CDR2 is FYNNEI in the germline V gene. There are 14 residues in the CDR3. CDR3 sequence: CASSSGENTGELFF. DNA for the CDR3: TGTGCCAGCAGCTCGGGGGAGAACACTGGGGAGCTGTTTTTT. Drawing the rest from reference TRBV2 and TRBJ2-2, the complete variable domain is EPEVTQTPSHQVTQMGQEVILRCVPISNHLYFYWYRQILGQKVEFLVSFYNNEISEKSEIFDDQFSVERPDGSNFTLKIRSTKLEDSAMYFCASSSGENTGELFFGEGSRLTVL.

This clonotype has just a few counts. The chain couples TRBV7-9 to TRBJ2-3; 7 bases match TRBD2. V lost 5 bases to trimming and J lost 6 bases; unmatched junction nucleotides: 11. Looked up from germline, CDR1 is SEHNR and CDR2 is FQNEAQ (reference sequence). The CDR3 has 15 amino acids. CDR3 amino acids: CASSPLAGAGDTQYF. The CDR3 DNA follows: TGTGCCAGCAGCCCCCTTGCGGGAGCGGGTGATACGCAGTATTTT.

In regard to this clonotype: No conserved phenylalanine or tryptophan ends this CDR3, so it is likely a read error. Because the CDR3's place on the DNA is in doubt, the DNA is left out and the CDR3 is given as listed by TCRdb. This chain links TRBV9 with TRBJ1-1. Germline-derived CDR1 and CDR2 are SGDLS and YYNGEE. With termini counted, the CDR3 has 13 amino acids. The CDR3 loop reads CASSVSRVYTDTL.

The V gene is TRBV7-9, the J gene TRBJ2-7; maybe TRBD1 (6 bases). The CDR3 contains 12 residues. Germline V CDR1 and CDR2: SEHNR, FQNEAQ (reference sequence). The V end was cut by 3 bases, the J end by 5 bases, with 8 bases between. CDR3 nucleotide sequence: TGTGCCAGCAGCTTTTCAGGGGACGAGCAGTACTTC. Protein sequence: CASSFSGDEQYF.

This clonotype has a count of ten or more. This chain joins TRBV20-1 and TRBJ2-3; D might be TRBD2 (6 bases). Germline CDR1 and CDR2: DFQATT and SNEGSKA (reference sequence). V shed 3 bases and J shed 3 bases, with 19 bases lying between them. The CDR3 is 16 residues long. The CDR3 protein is CSASPRIQGGTDTQYF. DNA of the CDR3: TGCAGTGCTAGTCCCCGGATCCAGGGAGGAACAGATACGCAGTATTTT.

The CDR3 DNA follows: TGTGCCAGCCGCAAACAGGGGGCTGGGTCCAATCTGCAGTTCTTC. Translated: CASRKQGAGSNLQFF. The chain carries TRBV2 and TRBJ2-1, with 9 bases that match TRBD1. The CDR3 contains 15 residues. V was pared by 8 bases and J by 12 bases, with 17 bases of the junction left unmatched. Germline CDR1 and CDR2: SNHLY and FYNNEI.

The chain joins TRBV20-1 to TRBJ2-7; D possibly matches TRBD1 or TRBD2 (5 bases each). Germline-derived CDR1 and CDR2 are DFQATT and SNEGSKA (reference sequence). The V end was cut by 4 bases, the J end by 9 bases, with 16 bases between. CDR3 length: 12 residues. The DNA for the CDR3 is TGCAGTGCTATACTCCGGGGCAAGACGCAGTACTTC. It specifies CSAILRGKTQYF.

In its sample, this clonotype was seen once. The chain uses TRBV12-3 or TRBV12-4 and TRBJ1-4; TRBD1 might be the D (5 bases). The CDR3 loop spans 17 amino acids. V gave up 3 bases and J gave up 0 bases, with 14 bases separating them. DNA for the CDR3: TGTGCCAGCAGTTTTGCGGGGCGCCTTGCAACTAATGAAAAACTGTTTTTT. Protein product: CASSFAGRLATNEKLFF.

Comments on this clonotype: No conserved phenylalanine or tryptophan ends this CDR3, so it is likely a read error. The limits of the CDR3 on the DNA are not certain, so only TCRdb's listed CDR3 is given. The CDR3 loop reads CASSVGGGSSYYV. The genes are TRBV9 and TRBJ1-3. CDR1 and CDR2 (germline): SGDLS, YYNGEE. Inclusive of both ends, the CDR3 amounts to 13 amino acids.

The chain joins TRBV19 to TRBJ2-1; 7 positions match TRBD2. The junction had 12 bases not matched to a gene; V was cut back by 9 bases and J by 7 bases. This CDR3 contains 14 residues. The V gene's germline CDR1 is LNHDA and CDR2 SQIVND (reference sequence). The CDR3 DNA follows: TGTGCCAGCAGCTCGGAGGGAGGGGATAATGAGCAGTTCTTC. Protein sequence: CASSSEGGDNEQFF.

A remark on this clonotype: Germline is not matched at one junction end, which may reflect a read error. The CDR3 DNA is TGTGCCAGCACAACAGGGACCGCCAGGGCAGCTGTCTTT. Residues: CASTTGTARAAVF. J is TRBJ1-1 and V is TRBV2; tentative D call: TRBD1 (6 bases). The germline V gene has CDR1 SNHLY and CDR2 FYNNEI. The CDR3 is made up of 13 amino acids.

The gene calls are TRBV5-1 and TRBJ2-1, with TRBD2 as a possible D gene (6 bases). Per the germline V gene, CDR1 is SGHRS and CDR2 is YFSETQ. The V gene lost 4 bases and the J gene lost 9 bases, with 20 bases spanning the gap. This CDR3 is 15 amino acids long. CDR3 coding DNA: TGCGCCAGCAGCCCCGGATTAGCGGCGGAGAGTGAGCAGTTCTTC. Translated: CASSPGLAAESEQFF.

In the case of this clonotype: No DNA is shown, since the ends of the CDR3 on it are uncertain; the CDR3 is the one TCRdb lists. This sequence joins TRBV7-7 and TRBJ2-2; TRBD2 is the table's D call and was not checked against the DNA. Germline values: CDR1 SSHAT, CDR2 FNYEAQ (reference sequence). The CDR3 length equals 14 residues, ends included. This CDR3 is CASSSGGIRAVLRF.

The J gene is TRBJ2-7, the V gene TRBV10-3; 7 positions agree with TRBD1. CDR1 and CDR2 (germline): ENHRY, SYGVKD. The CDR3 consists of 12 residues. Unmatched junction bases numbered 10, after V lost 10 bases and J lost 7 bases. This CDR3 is CASRGTAVEQYF. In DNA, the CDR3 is TGTGCCAGCAGGGGGACAGCGGTGGAGCAGTACTTC.

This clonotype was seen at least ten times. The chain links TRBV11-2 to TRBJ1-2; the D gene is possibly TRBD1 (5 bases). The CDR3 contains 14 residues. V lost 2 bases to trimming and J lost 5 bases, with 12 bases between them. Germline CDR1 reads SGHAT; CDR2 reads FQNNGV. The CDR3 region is CASSLSNGGYGYTF. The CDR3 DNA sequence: TGTGCCAGCAGCTTATCTAACGGGGGTTATGGCTACACCTTC.

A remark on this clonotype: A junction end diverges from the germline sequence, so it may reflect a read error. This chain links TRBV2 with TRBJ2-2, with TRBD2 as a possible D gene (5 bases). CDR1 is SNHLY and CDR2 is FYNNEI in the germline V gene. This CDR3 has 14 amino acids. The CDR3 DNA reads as TGTGCCAGCAGCCATGCACCCCTCGCCGGGGAGCACACCTTT. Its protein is CASSHAPLAGEHTF.

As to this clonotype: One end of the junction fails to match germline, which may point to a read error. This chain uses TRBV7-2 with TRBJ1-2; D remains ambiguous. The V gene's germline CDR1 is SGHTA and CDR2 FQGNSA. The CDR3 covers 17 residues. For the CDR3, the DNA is TGCGCCAGCACCCTAGACGAGTGCTACTCTCTATTCAGCGGCTACACCTTC. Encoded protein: CASTLDECYSLFSGYTF.

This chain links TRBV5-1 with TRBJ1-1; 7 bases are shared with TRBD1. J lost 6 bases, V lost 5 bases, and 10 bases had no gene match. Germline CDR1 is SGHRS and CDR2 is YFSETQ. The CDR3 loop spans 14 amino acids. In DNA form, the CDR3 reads TGCGCCAGCAGAAAGACAGGGTTCGAACCTGAAGCTTTCTTT. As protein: CASRKTGFEPEAFF.

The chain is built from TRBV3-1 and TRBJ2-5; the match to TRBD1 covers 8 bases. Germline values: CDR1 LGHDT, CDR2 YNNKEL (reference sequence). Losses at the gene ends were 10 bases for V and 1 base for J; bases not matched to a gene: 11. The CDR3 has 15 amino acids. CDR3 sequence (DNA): TGTGCCACCCAGGGGGCCATAAACCTCCAAGAGACCCAGTACTTC. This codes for CATQGAINLQETQYF.

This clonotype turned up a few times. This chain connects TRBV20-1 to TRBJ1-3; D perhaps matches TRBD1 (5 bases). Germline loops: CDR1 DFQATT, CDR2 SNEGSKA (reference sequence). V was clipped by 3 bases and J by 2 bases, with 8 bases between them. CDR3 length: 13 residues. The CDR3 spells CSASPGTGNTIYF. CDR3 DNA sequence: TGCAGTGCTAGTCCAGGGACTGGAAACACCATATATTTT.

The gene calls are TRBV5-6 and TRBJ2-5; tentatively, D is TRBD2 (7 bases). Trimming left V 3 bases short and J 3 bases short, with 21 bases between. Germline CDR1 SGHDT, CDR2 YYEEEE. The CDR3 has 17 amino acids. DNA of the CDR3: TGTGCCAGCAGCTCGGGGGGAGCCGGGGGGCCGGAAGAGACCCAGTACTTC. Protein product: CASSSGGAGGPEETQYF.

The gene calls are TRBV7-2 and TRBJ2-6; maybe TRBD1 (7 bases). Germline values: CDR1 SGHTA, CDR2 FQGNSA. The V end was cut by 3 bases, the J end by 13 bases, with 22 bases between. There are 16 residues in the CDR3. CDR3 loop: CASSFRGAEGVFVLTF. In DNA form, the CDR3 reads TGTGCCAGCAGCTTCAGGGGGGCTGAAGGTGTCTTTGTCCTGACTTTC. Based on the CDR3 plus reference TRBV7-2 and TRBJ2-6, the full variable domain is GAGVSQSPSNKVTEKGKDVELRCDPISGHTALYWYRQSLGQGLEFLIYFQGNSAPDKSGLPSDRFSAERTGGSVSTLTIQRTQQEDSAVYLCASSFRGAEGVFVLTFGAGSRLTVL.

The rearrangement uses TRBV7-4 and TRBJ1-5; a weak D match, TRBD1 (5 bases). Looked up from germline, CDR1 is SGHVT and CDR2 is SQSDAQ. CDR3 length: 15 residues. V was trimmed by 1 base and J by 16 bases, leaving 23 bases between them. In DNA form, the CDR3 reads TGTGCCAGCAGCTTAGGCCCAGGGTATTCCACTGAAGCTCATTTT. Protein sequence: CASSLGPGYSTEAHF.

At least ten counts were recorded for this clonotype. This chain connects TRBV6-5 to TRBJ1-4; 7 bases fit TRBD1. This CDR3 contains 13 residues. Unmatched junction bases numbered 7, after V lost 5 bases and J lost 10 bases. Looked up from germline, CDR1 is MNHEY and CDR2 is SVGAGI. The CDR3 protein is CASSKTGEVKLFF. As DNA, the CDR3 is TGTGCCAGCAGTAAAACAGGGGAGGTAAAACTGTTTTTT.